This T cell receptor (beta chain) derives from a study of cytomegalovirus exposure and HLA in healthy donors. Assay used: immunoSEQ multiplex PCR; TCRdb lists only in-frame clones, some missing. The data show some 110,000 clones, with 85% to 90% seen just once and 3% to 4% held by the top ten. Germline assignment: CDR1 WNHNN and CDR2 SYGVQD (reference sequence). This CDR3 has 17 residues. V lost 10 bases and J 3 bases, leaving 28 bases between the germline ends. The source material was PBMCs. This TCR came from a woman aged 18-29 years in good health and CMV-seropositive. This chain uses TRBV10-1 with TRBJ2-7, with D possibly TRBD2 on 6 matching bases. DNA of the CDR3: TGCGCCACCCCCAGAGCAGAACGAGGCTGCGGGATCTACGAGCAGTACTTC. This codes for CATPRAERGCGIYEQYF.